The T cell receptor (beta chain) described here comes from a study of cytomegalovirus exposure and HLA in healthy donors. CDR1 and CDR2 (germline): SGHVS, FNYEAQ. V dropped 5 bases and J dropped 3; count of bases not matched to a gene: 10. This CDR3 contains 16 residues. PCR involved 60 Vbeta and 13 Jbeta primers. The repertoire was sequenced with immunoSEQ multiplex PCR; TCRdb's copy has only in-frame clones and lacks some. The data contain approximately 81,000 clones, 70% to 85% of them seen just once; the ten biggest clones take up over 7.5%. This chain joins TRBV7-6 and TRBJ2-1; TRBD2 matches 7 bases. The sample taken for sequencing was PBMCs. The source of this sequence is a man in his forties in good health and CMV-seropositive. The CDR3 bases are TGTGCCAGCAGCCTGAGAACGGGAGGTCACTACAATGAGCAGTTCTTC. This gives the protein CASSLRTGGHYNEQFF.